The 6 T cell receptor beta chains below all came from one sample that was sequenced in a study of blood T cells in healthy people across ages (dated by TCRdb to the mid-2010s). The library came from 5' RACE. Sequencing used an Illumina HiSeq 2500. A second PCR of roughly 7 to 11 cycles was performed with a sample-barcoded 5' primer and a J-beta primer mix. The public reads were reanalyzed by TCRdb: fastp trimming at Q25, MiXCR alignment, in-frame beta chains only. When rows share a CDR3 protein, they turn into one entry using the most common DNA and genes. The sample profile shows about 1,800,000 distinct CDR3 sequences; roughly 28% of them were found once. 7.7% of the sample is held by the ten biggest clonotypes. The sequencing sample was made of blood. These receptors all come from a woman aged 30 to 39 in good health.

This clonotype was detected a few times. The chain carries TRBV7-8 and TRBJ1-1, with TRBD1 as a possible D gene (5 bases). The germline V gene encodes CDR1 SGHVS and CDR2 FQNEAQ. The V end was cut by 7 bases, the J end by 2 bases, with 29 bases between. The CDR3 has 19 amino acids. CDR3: CASTQAVVGATSDNTEAFF. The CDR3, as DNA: TGTGCCAGCACCCAAGCGGTTGTAGGGGCGACTAGCGACAACACTGAAGCTTTCTTT.

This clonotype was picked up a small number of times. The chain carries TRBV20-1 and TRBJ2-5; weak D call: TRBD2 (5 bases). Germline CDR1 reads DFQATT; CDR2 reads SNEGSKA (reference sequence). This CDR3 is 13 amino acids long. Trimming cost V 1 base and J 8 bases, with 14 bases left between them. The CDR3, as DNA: TGCAGTGCTAGAGTGGACGTCGGGAATACCCAGTACTTC. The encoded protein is CSARVDVGNTQYF.

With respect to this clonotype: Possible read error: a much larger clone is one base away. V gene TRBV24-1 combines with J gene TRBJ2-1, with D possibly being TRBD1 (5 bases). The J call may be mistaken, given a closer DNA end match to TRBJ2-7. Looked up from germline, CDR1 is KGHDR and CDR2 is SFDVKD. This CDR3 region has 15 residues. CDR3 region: CATSAGHLSYNEQYF. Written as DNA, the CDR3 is TGTGCCACCAGTGCAGGACACCTCTCCTACAATGAGCAGTACTTC.

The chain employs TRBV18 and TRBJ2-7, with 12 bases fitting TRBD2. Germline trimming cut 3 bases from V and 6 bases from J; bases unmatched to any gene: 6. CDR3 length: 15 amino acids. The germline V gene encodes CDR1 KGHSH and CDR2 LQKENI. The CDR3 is CASSPGLAGSLEQYF. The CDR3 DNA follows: TGTGCCAGCTCACCTGGACTAGCGGGGTCTCTCGAGCAGTACTTC.

As DNA, the CDR3 is TGTGCCAGCAGTGCGATAAACACTTTTTATGGCTACACCTTC. As protein: CASSAINTFYGYTF. This rearrangement joins TRBV2 to TRBJ1-2; D unresolved. The CDR3 consists of 14 residues. Trimming cost V 4 bases and J 5 bases, with 14 bases left between them. Germline values: CDR1 SNHLY, CDR2 FYNNEI.

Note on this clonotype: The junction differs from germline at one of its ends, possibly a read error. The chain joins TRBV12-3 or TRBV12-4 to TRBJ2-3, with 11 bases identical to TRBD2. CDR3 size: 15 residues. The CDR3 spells CASSITSGSTDAQYF. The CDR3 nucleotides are TGTGCCAGCAGTATAACTAGCGGGAGCACAGATGCGCAGTATTTT.